This TCR beta chain is drawn from a study of STAT5B mutations in CD4+ large granular lymphocyte leukemia. The method was immunoSEQ multiplex PCR; TCRdb's version includes in-frame clones alone and lacks a portion of them. The top ten hold less than 0.3% of the sample, which has 25,000 to 35,000 clones, approximately 74% seen once. J gave up 8 bases and V 1 base, and 3 bases lay outside the gene matches. Per the germline V gene, CDR1 is LNHDA and CDR2 is SQIVND (reference sequence). The length of the CDR3 is 13 residues. This clone came up once. Its antigen remains unidentified. General study results and limits: 8/27 top patient clones versus 2/35 control clones were TRBV06-family. Main leukemic clonotypes were patient-specific, but 20% to 25% appeared at low frequency elsewhere.

This TCR was sampled from a human donor in good health. J is TRBJ2-3 and V is TRBV19; 7 nucleotides agree with TRBD2. The sequenced sample consisted of CD4+ T cells from blood buffy coats. The CDR3 loop reads CASSIGGGGTQYF. The CDR3 region has the DNA TGTGCCAGTAGTATAGGGGGGGGTGGTACGCAGTATTTT.